This entry is about one T cell receptor beta chain. Its target is unknown. The length of the CDR3 is 15 residues. Germline assignment: CDR1 SGHRS and CDR2 YFSETQ. V was clipped by 4 bases and J by 3 bases, with 16 bases between them. This record comes from a study of T cell responses to AZD1222 COVID-19 vaccine. Study-wide results and caveats: Donors skewed white British and female; clonal diversity was possibly underestimated. Nearly half of unique spike-specific TCRs reportedly avoided B.1.351 and B.1.1.7 mutated regions.

Only in-frame clones appear in the TCRdb table, and some are missing; sequencing was by immunoSEQ multiplex PCR. The sample lists about 62,000 clones; roughly 90% were seen once. This TCR was sampled from an adult in good health. The chain recombines TRBV5-1 with TRBJ1-1, with a possible D match to TRBD1 (6 bases). The specimen comprised peripheral blood, sampled on day 0 of AZD1222 vaccination. DNA for the CDR3: TGCGCCAGCAGCGCTGGGACAACGATGGACACTGAAGCTTTCTTT. Translated: CASSAGTTMDTEAFF.